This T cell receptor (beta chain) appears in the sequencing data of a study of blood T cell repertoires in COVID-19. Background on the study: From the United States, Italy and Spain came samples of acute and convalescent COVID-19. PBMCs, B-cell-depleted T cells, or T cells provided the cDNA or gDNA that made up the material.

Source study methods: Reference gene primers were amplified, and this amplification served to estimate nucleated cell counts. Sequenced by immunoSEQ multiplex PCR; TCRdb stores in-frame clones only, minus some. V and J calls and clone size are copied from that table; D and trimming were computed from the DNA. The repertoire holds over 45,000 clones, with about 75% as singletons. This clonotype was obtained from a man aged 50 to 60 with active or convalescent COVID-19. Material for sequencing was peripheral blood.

Written as DNA, the CDR3 is TGTGCCAGCAGCTTAACGGGTGACTGGCTCTCTGGGGCCAACGTCCTGACTTTC. It encodes CASSLTGDWLSGANVLTF. The V and J genes are TRBV7-8 and TRBJ2-6; no clear D gene. Germline assignment: CDR1 SGHVS and CDR2 FQNEAQ. CDR3 length: 18 amino acids. The germline V and J ends were trimmed by 2 bases and 0 bases, with 14 bases remaining between them. Based on the CDR3 plus reference TRBV7-8 and TRBJ2-6, the full variable domain is GAGVSQSPRYKVAKRGQDVALRCDPISGHVSLFWYQQALGQGPEFLTYFQNEAQLDKSGLPSDRFFAERPEGSVSTLKIQRTQQEDSAVYLCASSLTGDWLSGANVLTFGAGSRLTVL.